This record covers a single T cell receptor beta chain. The sample originates from a study of blood T cell repertoires in COVID-19. In the study overall: There were acute and convalescent COVID-19 samples, and they came from the United States, Italy and Spain. In each case, the material was cDNA or gDNA derived from T cells, B-cell-depleted T cells, or PBMCs.

The V gene's germline CDR1 is LNHDA and CDR2 SQIVND (reference sequence). Trimming took off 1 base at V and 4 bases at J, with 10 bases between the two ends. The length of the CDR3 is 14 residues. Patients of the Seattle cohort, enrolled during active infection, were followed longitudinally. Authors' analysis steps: Reference gene primer amplification gave estimated nucleated cell counts. TCRdb keeps only in-frame clones here, not all; method: immunoSEQ multiplex PCR. That table gives V, J and clone size, and the DNA gave D and trimming. Of about 480,000 clones listed, roughly 89% were seen once; the top ten hold roughly 7.4%.

The chain has TRBV19 and TRBJ1-1; D may be TRBD1 (5 bases). The source of this sequence is a woman aged 45-65 years with COVID-19, enrolled during active disease. Sequencing was done on a sample of peripheral blood. The CDR3 region is CASSIVGTGTEAFF. The CDR3 DNA sequence: TGTGCCAGTAGTATAGTCGGGACTGGCACTGAAGCTTTCTTT.